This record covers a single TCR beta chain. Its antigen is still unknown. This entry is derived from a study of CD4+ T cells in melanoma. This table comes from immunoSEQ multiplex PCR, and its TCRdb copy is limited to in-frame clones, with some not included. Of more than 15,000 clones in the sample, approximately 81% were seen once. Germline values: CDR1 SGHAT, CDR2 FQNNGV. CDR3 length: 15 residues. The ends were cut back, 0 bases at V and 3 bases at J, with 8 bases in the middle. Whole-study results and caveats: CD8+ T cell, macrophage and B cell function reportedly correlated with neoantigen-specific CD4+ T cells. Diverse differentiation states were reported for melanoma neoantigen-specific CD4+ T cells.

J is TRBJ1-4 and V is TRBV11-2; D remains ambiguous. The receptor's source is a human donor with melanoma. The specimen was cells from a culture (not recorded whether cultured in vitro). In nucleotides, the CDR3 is TGTGCCAGCAGCTTAGATCCTTTGTCTAATGAAAAACTGTTTTTT. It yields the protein CASSLDPLSNEKLFF.